This record covers a single TCR beta chain. The CDR3 consists of 13 residues. Germline V lookup: CDR1 MDHEN, CDR2 SYDVKM. Trimming pared 10 bases from V and 0 bases from J, leaving 7 bases between. The data originate from a study of shared clonotypes between healthy human individuals. Measured with immunoSEQ multiplex PCR; TCRdb has only the in-frame clones, and not every one. The sample comprises roughly 2.6 million clones, just over 90% of which are singletons, and roughly 0.14% rests with the top ten. The clonotype originates from a man aged 18 to 30 in good health. Sequenced: naive CD4+ T cells sorted from blood. Subset of the sample: CD45RA+ positively selected. The chain employs TRBV28 and TRBJ1-6; D ambiguous. CDR3 DNA sequence: TGTGCCATCAGCTCCTCCTATAATTCACCCCTCCACTTT. It codes for CAISSSYNSPLHF.